Shown below are 30 T cell receptor beta chains from a single sample sequenced in a study of shared clonotypes between healthy human individuals. Some clones are missing from TCRdb's copy, which holds only in-frame ones; the method was immunoSEQ multiplex PCR. Found here are about 2,100,000 clones, more than 85% of them singletons; the top ten hold around 1.7%. Naive CD8 cells lacked CD45RO, underwent positive selection for CCR7 and left out terminally differentiated effector memory CD45RA+ cells. The sample consisted of naive CD8+ T cells from PBMCs. All receptors derive from a man between 18 and 29 years old in good health. Some clones in this sample may be carry-over from other donors' samples.

CDR3 in amino acids: CASSLGTSGVLTQYF. In nucleotides, the CDR3 is TGTGCCAGCAGCCTAGGGACTAGCGGGGTCCTGACCCAGTACTTC. J is TRBJ2-5 and V is TRBV27; TRBD2 agrees at 13 bases. V lost 6 bases, J lost 7 bases, and 8 bases stayed unmatched. Germline values: CDR1 MNHEY, CDR2 SMNVEV (reference sequence). The CDR3 consists of 15 residues.

This clone was seen a single time. The identical CDR3 is also encoded by other nucleotide sequences in the sample. The chain is built from TRBV29-1 and TRBJ2-7, with TRBD1 as a possible D gene (6 bases). CDR1 SQVTM and CDR2 ANQGSEA come from the germline V gene. Trimming stripped 3 bases from V and 2 bases from J, with 14 bases between. This CDR3 comprises 14 residues. For the CDR3, the DNA is TGCAGCGTTGACGTGACAGGTGGCGCCTACGAGCAGTACTTC. Its translation is CSVDVTGGAYEQYF.

To note about this clone: The sample holds other DNA sequences that translate to the same CDR3. The chain has TRBV28 and TRBJ2-7, with no clear D. The CDR3 extends over 13 amino acids. V gave up 3 bases and J gave up 4 bases, with 10 bases separating them. CDR1 and CDR2 (germline): MDHEN, SYDVKM. The CDR3 DNA is TGTGCCAGCAGTTTTGCAAGTTCTTACGAGCAGTACTTC. Amino acid sequence: CASSFASSYEQYF.

The V call is TRBV9, the J call TRBJ1-2; 7 bases match TRBD1. This CDR3 spans 15 amino acids. From germline, CDR1 is SGDLS and CDR2 YYNGEE. Unmatched junction bases numbered 7, after V lost 0 bases and J lost 5 bases. The CDR3 is CASSVGDSSGYGYTF. CDR3 DNA sequence: TGTGCCAGCAGCGTAGGGGACAGCTCGGGGTATGGCTACACCTTC.

The gene calls are TRBV5-1 and TRBJ2-3; 9 nucleotides line up with TRBD2. Germline assignment: CDR1 SGHRS and CDR2 YFSETQ. This CDR3 has 20 amino acids. J gave up 0 bases and V 2 bases, and 16 bases lay outside the gene matches. In DNA, the CDR3 is TGCGCCAGCAGCTTCCCTTCCGACCCTCCTAGCGGGACTAGCACAGATACGCAGTATTTT. Protein sequence: CASSFPSDPPSGTSTDTQYF.

J is TRBJ2-1 and V is TRBV19; 10 bases are shared with TRBD2. The trim removed 9 bases at V and 4 bases at J, leaving 9 bases unmatched. Looked up from germline, CDR1 is LNHDA and CDR2 is SQIVND (reference sequence). The CDR3 has 15 residues. This chain's CDR3 is CASHPLAGEYNEQFF. CDR3 nucleotides: TGTGCCAGCCACCCCCTAGCGGGGGAATACAATGAGCAGTTCTTC.

The chain has TRBV28 and TRBJ1-4; the D is unclear. Germline CDR1 reads MDHEN; CDR2 reads SYDVKM. The CDR3 is 16 residues long. Trimming stripped 8 bases from V and 7 bases from J, with 23 bases between. The CDR3 nucleotides are TGTGCCAGCCAGCCGGCAGACGGAGGGTATTTTGAAAAACTGTTTTTT. This gives the protein CASQPADGGYFEKLFF.

The chain uses TRBV6-1 and TRBJ1-2, with D perhaps matching TRBD1 (5 bases). Trimming pared 2 bases from V and 5 bases from J, leaving 12 bases between. The CDR3 sequence is 14 residues long. Germline assignment: CDR1 MNHNS and CDR2 SASEGT. CDR3 protein: CASSEFEGPYGYTF. DNA of the CDR3: TGTGCCAGCAGTGAATTTGAGGGGCCTTATGGCTACACCTTC.

The chain couples TRBV7-8 to TRBJ2-3, with 12 positions matching TRBD2. Germline-derived CDR1 and CDR2 are SGHVS and FQNEAQ. This CDR3 comprises 17 residues. V lost 4 bases to trimming and J lost 5 bases; unmatched junction nucleotides: 10. The CDR3, as DNA: TGTGCCAGCAGCTGGATGGCTAGCGGGGGGGCGGGAGATACGCAGTATTTT. Amino acid sequence: CASSWMASGGAGDTQYF.

The chain links TRBV6-1 to TRBJ2-7; D unclear. CDR3 size: 13 residues. V was clipped by 5 bases and J by 3 bases, with 11 bases between them. Per the germline V gene, CDR1 is MNHNS and CDR2 is SASEGT. CDR3 sequence (DNA): TGTGCCAGCAGTATACCCTTCTTCTACGAGCAGTACTTC. This translates into CASSIPFFYEQYF.

This sequence joins TRBV5-1 and TRBJ1-1; D gene ambiguous. In germline, CDR1 is SGHRS, CDR2 YFSETQ. CDR3 length equals 14 residues. V was trimmed by 4 bases and J by 1 base, leaving 11 bases between them. CDR3 in amino acids: CASSPNGGNTEAFF. The CDR3 nucleotides read TGCGCCAGCAGCCCAAATGGTGGGAACACTGAAGCTTTCTTT.

The V gene is TRBV15, the J gene TRBJ2-2, with D tentatively TRBD2 (6 bases). The germline gives CDR1 LNHNV, CDR2 YYDKDF (reference sequence). Trimming left V 8 bases short and J 6 bases short, with 16 bases between. This CDR3 spans 14 amino acids. In nucleotides, the CDR3 is TGTGCCACCGAGGAGGGGAACGGGGCCGGGGAGCTGTTTTTT. It translates to CATEEGNGAGELFF.

V gene TRBV28 combines with J gene TRBJ1-1, with a weak D call TRBD1 (6 bases). The CDR3 sequence is 18 residues long. Germline lookup yields CDR1 MDHEN and CDR2 SYDVKM. Trimming removed 1 base at V and 0 bases at J, with 18 bases between. The CDR3 sequence: CASSLSRGWTDMNTEAFF. CDR3 nucleotide sequence: TGTGCCAGCAGTTTATCGCGAGGTTGGACAGACATGAACACTGAAGCTTTCTTT. Based on the CDR3 plus reference TRBV28 and TRBJ1-1, the full variable domain is DVKVTQSSRYLVKRTGEKVFLECVQDMDHENMFWYRQDPGLGLRLIYFSYDVKMKEKGDIPEGYSVSREKKERFSLILESASTNQTSMYLCASSLSRGWTDMNTEAFFGQGTRLTVV.

V gene TRBV7-6 combines with J gene TRBJ1-2; tentative D call: TRBD1 (6 bases). V lost 5 bases and J 7 bases, leaving 20 bases between the germline ends. The CDR3 runs 15 residues. Germline loops: CDR1 SGHVS, CDR2 FNYEAQ. This CDR3 reads CASSVLSGGQGGYTF. The CDR3 DNA reads as TGTGCCAGCAGCGTACTATCTGGGGGGCAGGGTGGCTACACCTTC.

The chain couples TRBV19 to TRBJ1-5; possible D gene TRBD1, 6 bases. The V end lost 10 bases, the J end lost 0 bases, and 13 bases lay between the germline ends. Germline V CDR1 and CDR2: LNHDA, SQIVND (reference sequence). The CDR3 spans 14 residues. CDR3 nucleotide sequence: TGTGCCACAAGGGACATTTATAGCAATCAGCCCCAGCATTTT. Translated, it gives CATRDIYSNQPQHF. Drawing the rest from reference TRBV19 and TRBJ1-5, the complete variable domain is DGGITQSPKYLFRKEGQNVTLSCEQNLNHDAMYWYRQDPGQGLRLIYYSQIVNDFQKGDIAEGYSVSREKKESFPLTVTSAQKNPTAFYLCATRDIYSNQPQHFGDGTRLSIL.

The CDR3 region is CASSLSTWVREGETQYF. CDR3 in DNA: TGTGCCAGCAGCTTAAGTACTTGGGTCAGGGAAGGGGAGACCCAGTACTTC. The J gene is TRBJ2-5, the V gene TRBV11-2; a weak D match, TRBD1 (5 bases). CDR1 is SGHAT and CDR2 is FQNNGV in the germline V gene. The V end was cut by 2 bases, the J end by 5 bases, with 21 bases between. The CDR3 is 17 amino acids.

CDR3 nucleotides: TGTGCCAGCAGCTCCCGCGTGGGCAGCTACGAGCAGTACTTC. Protein product: CASSSRVGSYEQYF. The genes are TRBV7-9 and TRBJ2-7, with D unresolved. From germline, CDR1 is SEHNR and CDR2 FQNEAQ (reference sequence). The CDR3 sequence is 14 residues long. V lost 4 bases, J lost 3 bases, and 13 bases lay in between.

In this sample, this clone turned up a few times. The chain employs TRBV27 and TRBJ2-7; the D call may be TRBD1 or TRBD2 (5 bases each). V lost 5 bases and J 6 bases, leaving 14 bases between the germline ends. The CDR3 has 13 residues. Germline V CDR1 and CDR2: MNHEY, SMNVEV (reference sequence). The CDR3 here is CASSQGTPVEQYF. CDR3 nucleotides: TGTGCCAGCAGTCAAGGGACGCCCGTCGAGCAGTACTTC.

The chain carries TRBV6-5 and TRBJ2-3; no clear D gene. Between the trimmed V and J ends, which lost 0 bases and 0 bases, there was a span of 10 bases. The CDR3 runs 16 residues. In germline, CDR1 is MNHEY, CDR2 SVGAGI. CDR3 DNA sequence: TGTGCCAGCAGTTACTCGACGCGGATTAGCACAGATACGCAGTATTTT. Translated: CASSYSTRISTDTQYF.

About this clone itself: This same CDR3 is encoded by further DNA sequences in the sample. The rearrangement links TRBV9 to TRBJ2-7, with D perhaps TRBD1 or TRBD2 (6 bases each). The germline V gene encodes CDR1 SGDLS and CDR2 YYNGEE. V was trimmed by 0 bases and J by 0 bases, leaving 10 bases between them. This CDR3 is built from 15 residues. CDR3 sequence (DNA): TGTGCCAGCAGCGTAGGGGGGGCGGACTCCTACGAGCAGTACTTC. It codes for CASSVGGADSYEQYF.

The table lists this clone with a count of one. The chain joins TRBV19 to TRBJ2-7; 10 bases fit TRBD1. Germline assignment: CDR1 LNHDA and CDR2 SQIVND (reference sequence). The V gene end was trimmed by 8 bases and the J gene end by 2 bases; junction bases not matched to a gene: 6. The CDR3 is 14 amino acids. The CDR3 is CASRLGTGAYEQYF. For the CDR3, the DNA is TGTGCCAGTCGACTCGGGACAGGGGCCTACGAGCAGTACTTC.

As regards this clone: Other nucleotide sequences from this sample produce the same CDR3. J is TRBJ2-1 and V is TRBV9; no clear D. V lost 0 bases, J lost 0 bases, and 10 bases lay in between. Germline V gives CDR1 SGDLS, CDR2 YYNGEE. This CDR3 comprises 16 residues. CDR3 nucleotides: TGTGCCAGCAGCGTAGCAGGTACCAGCTCCTACAATGAGCAGTTCTTC. Residues: CASSVAGTSSYNEQFF. Together with reference TRBV9 and TRBJ2-1, the CDR3 gives the full variable domain: DSGVTQTPKHLITATGQRVTLRCSPRSGDLSVYWYQQSLDQGLQFLIQYYNGEERAKGNILERFSAQQFPDLHSELNLSSLELGDSALYFCASSVAGTSSYNEQFFGPGTRLTVL.

The rearrangement joins TRBV7-8 to TRBJ2-1; 12 nucleotides agree with TRBD2. Germline trimming cut 4 bases from V and 5 bases from J; bases unmatched to any gene: 12. Germline-derived CDR1 and CDR2 are SGHVS and FQNEAQ. This CDR3 spans 18 amino acids. In nucleotides, the CDR3 is TGTGCCAGCAGCTCACTCCTTCCGGGACTAGCGGGCAACAATGAGCAGTTCTTC. Its protein is CASSSLLPGLAGNNEQFF.

The J gene is TRBJ2-2, the V gene TRBV15; no clear D. CDR3 length: 14 amino acids. From germline, CDR1 is LNHNV and CDR2 YYDKDF (reference sequence). The ends were cut back, 5 bases at V and 1 base at J, with 8 bases in the middle. The CDR3 DNA is TGTGCCACCAGCCACACAGAGAACACCGGGGAGCTGTTTTTT. Residues: CATSHTENTGELFF.

The V call is TRBV11-2, the J call TRBJ1-2, with TRBD1 identical over 8 bases. With V trimmed by 4 bases and J by 4 bases, 8 bases remained unmatched. CDR1 is SGHAT and CDR2 is FQNNGV in the germline V gene. CDR3 length equals 15 residues. As DNA, the CDR3 is TGTGCCAGCAGCTCCTCTCCAGGGGGCATCTATGGCTACACCTTC. Translation: CASSSSPGGIYGYTF. Combining the CDR3 with reference TRBV11-2 and TRBJ1-2 gives the whole variable domain EAGVAQSPRYKIIEKRQSVAFWCNPISGHATLYWYQQILGQGPKLLIQFQNNGVVDDSQLPKDRFSAERLKGVDSTLKIQPAKLEDSAVYLCASSSSPGGIYGYTFGSGTRLTVV.

The gene calls are TRBV11-2 and TRBJ2-7, with 7 bases fitting TRBD1. V lost 4 bases and J lost 4; bases outside the gene matches: 7. Germline assignment: CDR1 SGHAT and CDR2 FQNNGV. The CDR3 loop spans 14 amino acids. The CDR3 is CASSSRQGQYEQYF. The DNA of the CDR3 is TGTGCCAGCAGCTCACGACAGGGCCAATACGAGCAGTACTTC.

V gene TRBV5-1 combines with J gene TRBJ2-2, with 7 nucleotides matching TRBD2. V trimming: 5 bases; J trimming: 9 bases; junction bases outside the gene matches: 16. The CDR3 spans 16 residues. Germline values: CDR1 SGHRS, CDR2 YFSETQ. Written as DNA, the CDR3 is TGCGCCAGCAGACCCGCGAATGTGGGGGGGAAAAGGGAGCTGTTTTTT. Translating gives CASRPANVGGKRELFF.

CDR3 DNA: TGTGCCTGGACCTTAGGGGGGCTAAACATTCAGTACTTC. It specifies CAWTLGGLNIQYF. The rearrangement links TRBV30 to TRBJ2-4; either TRBD1 or TRBD2 may fit D (6 bases each). The CDR3 sequence is 13 residues long. Germline CDR1 and CDR2: GTSNPN and SVGIG (reference sequence). Trimming stripped 4 bases from V and 6 bases from J, with 13 bases between.

The chain links TRBV28 to TRBJ2-1; 14 positions match TRBD2. Germline CDR1 reads MDHEN; CDR2 reads SYDVKM. This CDR3 region has 17 residues. Germline trimming cut 3 bases from V and 6 bases from J; bases unmatched to any gene: 7. In DNA form, the CDR3 reads TGTGCCAGCAGTTTCCCGACTAGCGGGAGGGTTTCCAATGAGCAGTTCTTC. This gives the protein CASSFPTSGRVSNEQFF.

A word on this clone: The sample contains more than one DNA sequence encoding this CDR3. The rearrangement uses TRBV28 and TRBJ2-7, with 9 positions matching TRBD2. Germline CDR1 and CDR2: MDHEN and SYDVKM. The junction had 4 bases not matched to a gene; V was cut back by 6 bases and J by 1 base. This CDR3 is built from 14 residues. The CDR3 sequence: CASSSTSGSYEQYF. The CDR3 coding sequence is TGTGCCAGCAGCTCGACTAGCGGATCCTACGAGCAGTACTTC.